A single sample is the source of the 10 T cell receptor beta chains below, sequenced in a study of shared T cell receptors in the human thymus. Produced via immunoSEQ multiplex PCR; TCRdb's table is partial and in-frame only. The sample gives about 380,000 clones, 95% of which show up once; approximately 0.02% is in the top ten. Sequences were obtained from thymocytes. The receptors come from a human donor.

J is TRBJ1-5 and V is TRBV15; D possibly corresponds to TRBD1 (5 bases). The length of the CDR3 is 16 residues. CDR1 LNHNV and CDR2 YYDKDF come from the germline V gene (reference sequence). V shed 3 bases and J shed 6 bases, with 18 bases lying between them. The DNA of the CDR3 is TGTGCCACCAGCAGCGCCTGGGGGGACTCTCTTCAGCCCCAGCATTTT. It specifies CATSSAWGDSLQPQHF.

This rearrangement joins TRBV27 to TRBJ2-1, with a weak D call TRBD1 (6 bases). Trimming took 6 bases from V and 3 from J, leaving 18 bases between them. This CDR3 has 16 residues. In germline, CDR1 is MNHEY, CDR2 SMNVEV (reference sequence). Here the CDR3 reads CASSHGAGARYNEQFF. CDR3 in DNA: TGTGCCAGCAGCCACGGGGCAGGGGCCCGCTACAATGAGCAGTTCTTC.

The chain carries TRBV7-2 and TRBJ2-3; TRBD2 aligns across 9 bases. The V gene end was trimmed by 4 bases and the J gene end by 0 bases; junction bases not matched to a gene: 5. Germline V CDR1 and CDR2: SGHTA, FQGNSA. CDR3 length equals 16 residues. The chain's CDR3 is CASSYRSGSSTDTQYF. The CDR3 coding sequence is TGTGCCAGCAGCTACCGTAGCGGGAGTAGCACAGATACGCAGTATTTT. The full variable domain, rest sourced from reference TRBV7-2 and TRBJ2-3, is GAGVSQSPSNKVTEKGKDVELRCDPISGHTALYWYRQSLGQGLEFLIYFQGNSAPDKSGLPSDRFSAERTGGSVSTLTIQRTQQEDSAVYLCASSYRSGSSTDTQYFGPGTRLTVL.

This chain joins TRBV15 and TRBJ1-4; D call uncertain. Trimming removed 0 bases at V and 4 bases at J, with 6 bases between. The CDR3 loop spans 14 amino acids. Germline CDR1 reads LNHNV; CDR2 reads YYDKDF (reference sequence). CDR3 sequence: CATSRDRFNEKLFF. DNA for the CDR3: TGTGCCACCAGCAGAGATAGGTTTAATGAAAAACTGTTTTTT.

The V call is TRBV9, the J call TRBJ2-3; no clear D. Trimming pared 6 bases from V and 4 bases from J, leaving 15 bases between. The CDR3 length is 14 residues. Germline CDR1 reads SGDLS; CDR2 reads YYNGEE. CDR3 DNA sequence: TGTGCCAGCACCCCCTCTCCCCTTGCAGATACGCAGTATTTT. It translates to CASTPSPLADTQYF.

The chain recombines TRBV5-4 with TRBJ2-2; 12 nucleotides align to TRBD1. Germline V gives CDR1 SGHNT, CDR2 YYREEE (reference sequence). The ends lost 4 bases at V and 7 bases at J; junction bases unmatched: 11. This CDR3 region has 17 residues. The CDR3 reads CASSHGGQGAKVGELFF. DNA for the CDR3: TGTGCCAGCAGCCACGGGGGACAGGGGGCTAAAGTCGGGGAGCTGTTTTTT. Full variable domain (rest looked up from reference TRBV5-4 and TRBJ2-2): ETGVTQSPTHLIKTRGQQVTLRCSSQSGHNTVSWYQQALGQGPQFIFQYYREEENGRGNFPPRFSGLQFPNYSSELNVNALELDDSALYLCASSHGGQGAKVGELFFGEGSRLTVL.

The chain has TRBV5-1 and TRBJ2-1; 7 bases align to TRBD1. The J segment lost 7 bases and the V segment lost 0 bases, leaving 16 bases of the junction unmatched. Germline V gives CDR1 SGHRS, CDR2 YFSETQ. CDR3 length: 18 residues. CDR3: CASSLEGGVGTVRNEQFF. The DNA for the CDR3 is TGCGCCAGCAGCTTGGAGGGTGGGGTAGGGACAGTAAGAAATGAGCAGTTCTTC. Filled out from reference TRBV5-1 and TRBJ2-1, the complete variable domain reads KAGVTQTPRYLIKTRGQQVTLSCSPISGHRSVSWYQQTPGQGLQFLFEYFSETQRNKGNFPGRFSGRQFSNSRSEMNVSTLELGDSALYLCASSLEGGVGTVRNEQFFGPGTRLTVL.

The chain uses TRBV6-5 and TRBJ1-2; possible D gene TRBD1, 6 bases. Germline CDR1 MNHEY, CDR2 SVGAGI. Deletions cut 6 bases from V and 0 bases from J, with 14 bases between. The CDR3 contains 15 residues. CDR3 coding DNA: TGTGCCAGCAGCCCCAGGACAGTTCCTAACTATGGCTACACCTTC. Its translation: CASSPRTVPNYGYTF.

The chain has TRBV5-6 and TRBJ1-5, with D possibly TRBD1 on 5 matching bases. The ends were cut back, 4 bases at V and 0 bases at J, with 14 bases in the middle. This CDR3 region has 16 residues. Germline CDR1 SGHDT, CDR2 YYEEEE. CDR3 loop: CASSARGSFSNQPQHF. DNA for the CDR3: TGTGCCAGCAGCGCGAGGGGTTCTTTTAGCAATCAGCCCCAGCATTTT. Filled out from reference TRBV5-6 and TRBJ1-5, the complete variable domain reads DAGVTQSPTHLIKTRGQQVTLRCSPKSGHDTVSWYQQALGQGPQFIFQYYEEEERQRGNFPDRFSGHQFPNYSSELNVNALLLGDSALYLCASSARGSFSNQPQHFGDGTRLSIL.

This clone was seen once. This rearrangement joins TRBV27 to TRBJ2-1; 13 nucleotides match TRBD2. The CDR3 extends over 15 amino acids. The germline gives CDR1 MNHEY, CDR2 SMNVEV (reference sequence). The V gene end was trimmed by 5 bases and the J gene end by 5 bases; junction bases not matched to a gene: 3. Here the CDR3 DNA reads TGTGCCAGCAGTCCTGGGACTAGCGGGAACAATGAGCAGTTCTTC. Amino acid sequence: CASSPGTSGNNEQFF.